The T cell receptor beta chain described here comes from a study of siplizumab effects on memory and regulatory T cells. V lost 2 bases, J lost 8 bases, and 2 bases stayed unmatched. The CDR3 spans 12 residues. Germline V gene lookup returns CDR1 MDHEN and CDR2 SYDVKM. Whole-study findings and limits: Unstimulated subset assignment was obtained for only a minor fraction of alloreactive clones. Proof of suppressive function in proliferating Tregs from siplizumab cultures was not established. Alloreactive sequences whose origin lay in unstimulated CD4+ memory cells were significantly reduced by siplizumab.

Details on this clone: The antigen is unknown.

For every sample, approximately 9 x 10^4 TCR templates were assayed. Method: immunoSEQ multiplex PCR; TCRdb's copy keeps in-frame clones and lacks some. The sample yields about 100,000 clones, 94% seen once. Source material: Tregs sorted from blood. This TCR derives from a human donor in good health. The chain employs TRBV28 and TRBJ1-1; 7 bases line up with TRBD1. The CDR3 protein is CASSLMDREAFF. The CDR3 DNA is TGTGCCAGCAGTTTAATGGACAGGGAAGCTTTCTTT.